These 25 T cell receptor beta chains were all obtained from the same sample, sequenced in a study of blood T cell repertoires in COVID-19. Repertoires were generated with immunoSEQ multiplex PCR, while TCRdb's copy carries only in-frame clones and drops some. The sample holds 150,000 to 200,000 clones, more than 75% seen once. The sample consisted of peripheral blood. The receptors were sampled from a man between 60 and 75 years old with active or convalescent COVID-19.

The chain links TRBV6-5 to TRBJ1-5, with TRBD1 matching 10 bases. V gave up 6 bases and J gave up 8 bases; unmatched junction bases: 4. The germline V gene encodes CDR1 MNHEY and CDR2 SVGAGI. The CDR3 is 13 residues long. CDR3 region: CASRRTGGEPQHF. The CDR3 nucleotides are TGTGCCAGCAGAAGGACAGGGGGGGAGCCCCAGCATTTT.

V is TRBV9 and J is TRBJ2-1; TRBD2 matches 8 bases. Germline V CDR1 and CDR2: SGDLS, YYNGEE. Unmatched junction bases numbered 5, after V lost 1 base and J lost 2 bases. The CDR3 is 16 amino acids. CDR3 protein: CASSVRGGGTYNEQFF. The CDR3 DNA follows: TGTGCCAGCAGCGTAAGGGGCGGGGGGACCTACAATGAGCAGTTCTTC.

The genes are TRBV11-3 and TRBJ1-1, with 7 bases lining up with TRBD1. Germline loops: CDR1 SGHNT, CDR2 YENEEA. The CDR3 spans 15 residues. J lost 1 base, V lost 5 bases, and 7 bases had no gene match. The CDR3 sequence: CASSTRTGPNTEAFF. CDR3 nucleotide sequence: TGTGCCAGCAGCACCCGGACAGGACCGAACACTGAAGCTTTCTTT.

This chain connects TRBV19 to TRBJ2-1; TRBD2 might be the D (7 bases). Germline V CDR1 and CDR2: LNHDA, SQIVND (reference sequence). The V and J ends lost 5 bases and 6 bases respectively, with 20 bases between them. The CDR3 is 16 residues long. The CDR3, as DNA: TGTGCCAGTAGTTCGGGGGGCGAACCCGGGGCCAATGAGCAGTTCTTC. Its translation: CASSSGGEPGANEQFF. The whole variable domain, remainder taken from reference TRBV19 and TRBJ2-1, is DGGITQSPKYLFRKEGQNVTLSCEQNLNHDAMYWYRQDPGQGLRLIYYSQIVNDFQKGDIAEGYSVSREKKESFPLTVTSAQKNPTAFYLCASSSGGEPGANEQFFGPGTRLTVL.

The rearrangement links TRBV6-5 to TRBJ2-7; 10 nucleotides line up with TRBD1. The CDR3 totals 15 residues. Germline V gene lookup returns CDR1 MNHEY and CDR2 SVGAGI. J gave up 4 bases and V 0 bases, and 3 bases lay outside the gene matches. CDR3 DNA sequence: TGTGCCAGCAGTTACTCGACAGGGGGCGCGTACGAGCAGTACTTC. Translation gives CASSYSTGGAYEQYF.

This chain links TRBV27 with TRBJ2-1; maybe TRBD2 (5 bases). The germline gives CDR1 MNHEY, CDR2 SMNVEV (reference sequence). Trimming took off 0 bases at V and 0 bases at J, with 9 bases between the two ends. The CDR3 length is 16 residues. As DNA, the CDR3 is TGTGCCAGCAGTTTATCGGCGGGTAGCTCCTACAATGAGCAGTTCTTC. As protein: CASSLSAGSSYNEQFF.

In DNA, the CDR3 is TGCGCCAGCAGCTTGGGGACAGGGTATAATTCACCCCTCCACTTT. Translating gives CASSLGTGYNSPLHF. The rearrangement uses TRBV5-1 and TRBJ1-6; TRBD1 agrees at 8 bases. The junction had 0 bases not matched to a gene; V was cut back by 0 bases and J by 4 bases. Germline loops: CDR1 SGHRS, CDR2 YFSETQ. The CDR3 extends over 15 amino acids.

The V call is TRBV10-3, the J call TRBJ1-4; perhaps TRBD1 as D (6 bases). Deletions cut 3 bases from V and 3 bases from J, with 14 bases between. The CDR3 spans 16 residues. CDR1 is ENHRY and CDR2 is SYGVKD in the germline V gene. This CDR3 reads CAISDIRTAANEKLFF. The DNA for the CDR3 is TGTGCCATCAGTGATATCAGGACAGCCGCTAATGAAAAACTGTTTTTT.

The rearrangement joins TRBV15 to TRBJ2-1; TRBD2 agrees at 10 bases. V shed 3 bases and J 4 bases; nucleotides not matched to a gene: 6. Per the germline V gene, CDR1 is LNHNV and CDR2 is YYDKDF (reference sequence). This CDR3 region has 16 residues. The CDR3 loop reads CATSSLSGGDYNEQFF. In DNA form, the CDR3 reads TGTGCCACCAGCAGCTTAAGCGGGGGGGATTACAATGAGCAGTTCTTC.

This clone occurred a few times. The V call is TRBV5-1, the J call TRBJ2-7, with 8 bases that match TRBD2. CDR1 is SGHRS, CDR2 YFSETQ, per germline. The CDR3 has 15 amino acids. With 1 base clipped from V and 2 bases from J, the junction kept 5 bases outside the gene matches. CDR3 nucleotide sequence: TGCGCCAGCAGCTTGTGGGGTAGCGGGGCCTACGAGCAGTACTTC. It codes for CASSLWGSGAYEQYF.

This clone showed up just once. The rearrangement joins TRBV7-9 to TRBJ2-3, with D possibly TRBD1 on 6 matching bases. The germline V and J ends were trimmed by 6 bases and 0 bases, with 13 bases remaining between them. The CDR3 extends over 15 amino acids. From germline, CDR1 is SEHNR and CDR2 FQNEAQ (reference sequence). The CDR3 spells CASSPGAGSTDTQYF. In DNA form, the CDR3 reads TGTGCCAGCAGTCCAGGGGCAGGCAGCACAGATACGCAGTATTTT.

The rearrangement joins TRBV28 to TRBJ2-3, with TRBD2 identical over 7 bases. The V gene's germline CDR1 is MDHEN and CDR2 SYDVKM. This CDR3 contains 15 residues. V lost 4 bases, J lost 7 bases, and 11 bases stayed unmatched. CDR3 sequence reads: CASSSTSEALHTQYF. The CDR3 nucleotides read TGTGCCAGCAGTTCTACTAGCGAGGCTCTTCATACGCAGTATTTT.

This rearrangement joins TRBV11-1 to TRBJ2-1; TRBD2 might be the D (6 bases). The germline CDR1 and CDR2 sequences are SGHAT and FQDESV (reference sequence). The CDR3 covers 15 residues. V lost 3 bases, J lost 14 bases, and 23 bases lay in between. The CDR3 is CASSLGPPRRGDEFF. Here the CDR3 DNA reads TGTGCCAGCAGCTTGGGCCCCCCTAGGCGGGGCGATGAGTTCTTC.

The rearrangement uses TRBV6-5 and TRBJ2-3; 8 nucleotides agree with TRBD2. Trimming removed 2 bases from V and 1 base from J; junction bases left unmatched: 5. Germline V gives CDR1 MNHEY, CDR2 SVGAGI. The CDR3 has 16 amino acids. CDR3 region: CASSYRSGGGTDTQYF. DNA of the CDR3: TGTGCCAGCAGTTACCGGAGCGGGGGAGGCACAGATACGCAGTATTTT.

This clone has only one observation. V usage is TRBV19 and J usage is TRBJ1-5; TRBD1 agrees at 11 bases. Germline CDR1 reads LNHDA; CDR2 reads SQIVND (reference sequence). The CDR3 consists of 14 residues. The V gene end was trimmed by 6 bases and the J gene end by 6 bases; junction bases not matched to a gene: 4. For the CDR3, the DNA is TGTGCCAGTAGCAAGGACAGGGGGCTTCAGCCCCAGCATTTT. Translating it yields CASSKDRGLQPQHF.

This chain links TRBV7-2 with TRBJ1-2; D is ambiguous. Looked up from germline, CDR1 is SGHTA and CDR2 is FQGNSA. This CDR3 contains 13 residues. The germline V and J ends were trimmed by 1 base and 12 bases, with 15 bases remaining between them. Here the CDR3 reads CASSLGGSVINTF. The CDR3, as DNA: TGTGCCAGCAGCTTAGGCGGGTCAGTGATTAACACCTTC.

The chain recombines TRBV7-6 with TRBJ1-3, with 8 bases that match TRBD1. V gave up 4 bases and J gave up 0 bases; unmatched junction bases: 8. Germline assignment: CDR1 SGHVS and CDR2 FNYEAQ. The CDR3 consists of 17 residues. As DNA, the CDR3 is TGTGCCAGCAGCTCCCCCGGACAGGGATTCTCTGGAAACACCATATATTTT. This codes for CASSSPGQGFSGNTIYF.

The genes are TRBV6-6 and TRBJ2-1; the match to TRBD2 covers 9 bases. V shed 1 base, J shed 9 bases, and the junction held 4 bases outside the gene matches. The CDR3 consists of 14 residues. CDR1 MNHNY and CDR2 SVGAGI come from the germline V gene (reference sequence). CDR3 coding DNA: TGTGCCAGCAGTTACTTGACTAGCGGTAGTGAGCAGTTCTTC. Its protein product is CASSYLTSGSEQFF.

Notes on this clone: This same CDR3 is encoded by further DNA sequences in the sample. This rearrangement joins TRBV5-1 to TRBJ2-3, with TRBD1 identical over 7 bases. This CDR3 has 15 amino acids. Germline CDR1 reads SGHRS; CDR2 reads YFSETQ. Trimming removed 2 bases from V and 0 bases from J; junction bases left unmatched: 3. The CDR3 loop reads CASSFAGGSTDTQYF. In nucleotides, the CDR3 is TGCGCCAGCAGCTTTGCAGGGGGAAGCACAGATACGCAGTATTTT.

The V and J genes are TRBV5-1 and TRBJ2-7; TRBD1 is a possible D gene (6 bases). Germline CDR1 is SGHRS and CDR2 is YFSETQ. The CDR3 is made up of 14 amino acids. Deletions cut 0 bases from V and 2 bases from J, with 9 bases between. For the CDR3, the DNA is TGCGCCAGCAGCTTGGAGGGGGACCCCTACGAGCAGTACTTC. Translated: CASSLEGDPYEQYF.

The chain recombines TRBV18 with TRBJ2-7; 9 positions agree with TRBD1. This CDR3 has 14 amino acids. J lost 4 bases, V lost 4 bases, and 5 bases had no gene match. CDR1 KGHSH and CDR2 LQKENI come from the germline V gene. CDR3 sequence reads: CASSLRDRAYEQYF. Here the CDR3 DNA reads TGTGCCAGCTCACTGCGGGACAGGGCTTACGAGCAGTACTTC. The full variable domain, in which reference TRBV18 and TRBJ2-7 provide the parts outside the CDR3, is NAGVMQNPRHLVRRRGQEARLRCSPMKGHSHVYWYRQLPEEGLKFMVYLQKENIIDESGMPKERFSAEFPKEGPSILRIQQVVRGDSAAYFCASSLRDRAYEQYFGPGTRLTVT.

The V call is TRBV5-1, the J call TRBJ2-1; TRBD2 matches at 16 bases. Germline CDR1 is SGHRS and CDR2 is YFSETQ. V was pared by 4 bases and J by 9 bases, with 16 bases of the junction left unmatched. The CDR3 has 19 amino acids. CDR3 amino acids: CASSQVPGLAGGPFSEQFF. The CDR3 bases are TGCGCCAGCAGCCAAGTACCGGGACTAGCGGGGGGGCCCTTTAGTGAGCAGTTCTTC. Variable domain in full (rest from reference TRBV5-1 and TRBJ2-1): KAGVTQTPRYLIKTRGQQVTLSCSPISGHRSVSWYQQTPGQGLQFLFEYFSETQRNKGNFPGRFSGRQFSNSRSEMNVSTLELGDSALYLCASSQVPGLAGGPFSEQFFGPGTRLTVL.

The chain joins TRBV10-3 to TRBJ1-1; maybe TRBD1 (5 bases). Germline V gene data show CDR1 as ENHRY and CDR2 as SYGVKD. The CDR3 totals 15 residues. The germline V and J ends were trimmed by 0 bases and 4 bases, with 12 bases remaining between them. CDR3 residues: CAISESPRVVTEAFF. DNA of the CDR3: TGTGCCATCAGTGAGTCACCCAGGGTGGTCACTGAAGCTTTCTTT.

The V and J genes are TRBV6-5 and TRBJ1-2; 8 nucleotides line up with TRBD1. The ends lost 6 bases at V and 5 bases at J; junction bases unmatched: 5. Looked up from germline, CDR1 is MNHEY and CDR2 is SVGAGI. The CDR3 runs to 13 residues. CDR3 coding DNA: TGTGCCAGCAGCTTGGACAGGGTTTATGGCTACACCTTC. Protein product: CASSLDRVYGYTF.

V and J are TRBV2 and TRBJ1-5; 10 positions match TRBD1. V was pared by 6 bases and J by 2 bases, with 4 bases of the junction left unmatched. Germline CDR1 reads SNHLY; CDR2 reads FYNNEI. This CDR3 comprises 15 residues. CDR3 in DNA: TGTGCCAGCAGGGGGGACAGGGGACGCAATCAGCCCCAGCATTTT. Translation: CASRGDRGRNQPQHF.